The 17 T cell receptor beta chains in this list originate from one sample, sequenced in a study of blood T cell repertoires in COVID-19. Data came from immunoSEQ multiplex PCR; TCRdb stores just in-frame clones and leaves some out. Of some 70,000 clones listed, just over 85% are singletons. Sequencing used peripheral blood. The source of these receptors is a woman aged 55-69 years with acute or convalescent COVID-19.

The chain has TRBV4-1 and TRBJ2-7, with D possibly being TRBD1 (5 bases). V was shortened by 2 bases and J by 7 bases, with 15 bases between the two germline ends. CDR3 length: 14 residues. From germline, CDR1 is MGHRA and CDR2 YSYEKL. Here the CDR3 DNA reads TGCGCCAGCAGCCAATCATTTGGGGCGAGGGAGCAGTACTTC. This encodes CASSQSFGAREQYF.

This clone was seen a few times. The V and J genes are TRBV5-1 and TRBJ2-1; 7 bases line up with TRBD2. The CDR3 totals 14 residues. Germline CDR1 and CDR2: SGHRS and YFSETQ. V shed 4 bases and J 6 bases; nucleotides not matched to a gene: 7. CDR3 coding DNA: TGCGCCAGCAGCCCTCAGACTAGCAGCAATGAGCAGTTCTTC. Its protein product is CASSPQTSSNEQFF.

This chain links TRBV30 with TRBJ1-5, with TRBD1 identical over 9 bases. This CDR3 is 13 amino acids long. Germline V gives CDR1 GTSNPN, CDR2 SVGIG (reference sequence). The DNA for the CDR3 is TGTGCTTCGACAGGGGGTTATAATCAGCCCCAGCATTTT. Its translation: CASTGGYNQPQHF.

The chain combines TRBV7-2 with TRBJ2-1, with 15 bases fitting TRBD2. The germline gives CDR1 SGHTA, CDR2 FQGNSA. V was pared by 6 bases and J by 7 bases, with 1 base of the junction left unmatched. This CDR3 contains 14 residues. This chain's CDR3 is CASSGTSGRNEQFF. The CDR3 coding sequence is TGTGCCAGCAGTGGGACTAGCGGGAGGAATGAGCAGTTCTTC.

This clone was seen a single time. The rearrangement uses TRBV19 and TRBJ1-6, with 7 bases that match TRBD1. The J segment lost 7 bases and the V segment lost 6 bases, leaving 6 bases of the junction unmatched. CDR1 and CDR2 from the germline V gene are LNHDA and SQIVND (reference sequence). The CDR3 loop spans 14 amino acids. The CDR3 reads CASSTDRDNSPLHF. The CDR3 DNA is TGTGCCAGTAGCACCGACAGGGACAATTCACCCCTCCACTTT.

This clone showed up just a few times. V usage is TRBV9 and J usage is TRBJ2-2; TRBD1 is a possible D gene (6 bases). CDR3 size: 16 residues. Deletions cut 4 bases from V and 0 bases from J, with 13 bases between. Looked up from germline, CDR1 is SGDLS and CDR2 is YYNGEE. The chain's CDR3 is CASSPRDTANTGELFF. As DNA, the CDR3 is TGTGCCAGCAGCCCAAGGGACACCGCGAACACCGGGGAGCTGTTTTTT.

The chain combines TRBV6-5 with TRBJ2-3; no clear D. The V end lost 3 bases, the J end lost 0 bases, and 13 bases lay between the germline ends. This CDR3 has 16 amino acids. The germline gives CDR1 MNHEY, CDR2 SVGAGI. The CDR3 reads CASSYVIPTSTDTQYF. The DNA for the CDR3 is TGTGCCAGCAGTTATGTCATCCCCACTAGCACAGATACGCAGTATTTT.

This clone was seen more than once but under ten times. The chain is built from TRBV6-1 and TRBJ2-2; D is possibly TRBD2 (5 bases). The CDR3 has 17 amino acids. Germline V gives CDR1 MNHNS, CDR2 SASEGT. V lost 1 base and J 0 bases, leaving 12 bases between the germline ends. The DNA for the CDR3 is TGTGCCAGCAGTGAAGGATCCGCGGGCCCGAACACCGGGGAGCTGTTTTTT. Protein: CASSEGSAGPNTGELFF.

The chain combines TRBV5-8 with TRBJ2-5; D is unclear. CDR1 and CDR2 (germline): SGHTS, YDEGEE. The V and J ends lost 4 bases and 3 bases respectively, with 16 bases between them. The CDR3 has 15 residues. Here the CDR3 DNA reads TGTGCCAGCAGCCTACACTCCAACAGAAAAGAGACCCAGTACTTC. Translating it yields CASSLHSNRKETQYF. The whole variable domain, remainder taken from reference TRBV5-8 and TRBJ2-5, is EAGVTQSPTHLIKTRGQQATLRCSPISGHTSVYWYQQALGLGLQFLLWYDEGEERNRGNFPPRFSGRQFPNYSSELNVNALELEDSALYLCASSLHSNRKETQYFGPGTRLLVL.

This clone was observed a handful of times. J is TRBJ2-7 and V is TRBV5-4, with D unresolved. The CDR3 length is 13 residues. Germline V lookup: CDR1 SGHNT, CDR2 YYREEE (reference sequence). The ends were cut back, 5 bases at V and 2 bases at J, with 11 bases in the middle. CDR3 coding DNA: TGTGCCAGCAGGAACGGTCCCGCCTACGAGCAGTACTTC. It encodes CASRNGPAYEQYF.

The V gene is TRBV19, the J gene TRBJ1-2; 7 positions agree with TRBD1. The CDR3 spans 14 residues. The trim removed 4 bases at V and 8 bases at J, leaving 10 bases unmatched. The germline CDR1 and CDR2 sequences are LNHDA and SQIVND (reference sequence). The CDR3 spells CASSRPDRSGGYTF. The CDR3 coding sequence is TGTGCCAGTAGTAGACCGGACAGGTCCGGAGGCTACACCTTC.

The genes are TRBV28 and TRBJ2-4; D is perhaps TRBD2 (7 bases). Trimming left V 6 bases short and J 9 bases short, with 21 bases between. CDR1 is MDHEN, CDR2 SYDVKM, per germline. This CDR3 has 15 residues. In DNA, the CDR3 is TGTGCCAGCAGCCCTTACACAGGGCCGGGGGGCATTCAGTACTTC. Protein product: CASSPYTGPGGIQYF.

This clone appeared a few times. CDR3 sequence reads: CASSLLASEQYF. The CDR3 region has the DNA TGTGCCAGCAGTTTACTAGCAAGCGAGCAGTACTTC. V usage is TRBV28 and J usage is TRBJ2-7; D perhaps matches TRBD2 (5 bases). The CDR3 runs 12 residues. Trimming removed 2 bases from V and 6 bases from J, with 8 bases in between. The germline gives CDR1 MDHEN, CDR2 SYDVKM.

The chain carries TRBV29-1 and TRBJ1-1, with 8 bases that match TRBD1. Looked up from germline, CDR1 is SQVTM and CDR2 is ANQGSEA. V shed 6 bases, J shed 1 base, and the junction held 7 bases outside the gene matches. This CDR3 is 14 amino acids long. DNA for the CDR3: TGCAGCGTGGAACTGACAGGGGCGAACACTGAAGCTTTCTTT. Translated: CSVELTGANTEAFF.

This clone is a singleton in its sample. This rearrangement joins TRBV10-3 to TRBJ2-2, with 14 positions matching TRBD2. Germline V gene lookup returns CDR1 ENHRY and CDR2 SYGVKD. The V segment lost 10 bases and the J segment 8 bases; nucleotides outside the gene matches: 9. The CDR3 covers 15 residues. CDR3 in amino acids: CATLGLAGVRGELFF. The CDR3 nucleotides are TGTGCCACCCTGGGACTAGCGGGAGTAAGGGGGGAGCTGTTTTTT.

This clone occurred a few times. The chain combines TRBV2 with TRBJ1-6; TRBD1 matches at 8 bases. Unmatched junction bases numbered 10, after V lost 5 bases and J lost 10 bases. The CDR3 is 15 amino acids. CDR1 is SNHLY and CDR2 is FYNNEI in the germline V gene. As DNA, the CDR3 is TGTGCCAGCAGTACTATGACAGGGGATCGGTCACCCCTCCACTTT. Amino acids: CASSTMTGDRSPLHF.

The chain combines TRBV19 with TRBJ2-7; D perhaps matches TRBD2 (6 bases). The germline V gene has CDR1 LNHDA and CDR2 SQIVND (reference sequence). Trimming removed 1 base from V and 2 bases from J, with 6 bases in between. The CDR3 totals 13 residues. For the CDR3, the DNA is TGTGCCAGTAGTATAGGACTAGCCTACGAGCAGTACTTC. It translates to CASSIGLAYEQYF.